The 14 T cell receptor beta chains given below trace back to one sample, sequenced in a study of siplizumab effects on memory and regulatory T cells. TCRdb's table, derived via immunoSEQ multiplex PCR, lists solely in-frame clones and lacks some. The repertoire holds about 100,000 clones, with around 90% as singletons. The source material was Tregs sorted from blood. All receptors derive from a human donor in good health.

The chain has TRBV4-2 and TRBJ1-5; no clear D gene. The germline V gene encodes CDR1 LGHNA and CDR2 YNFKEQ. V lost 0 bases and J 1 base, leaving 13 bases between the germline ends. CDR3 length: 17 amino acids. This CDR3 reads CASSQEATGMSNQPQHF. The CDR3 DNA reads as TGTGCCAGCAGCCAAGAAGCAACGGGTATGAGCAATCAGCCCCAGCATTTT.

The CDR3 here is CASRASGTHEQYF. Here the CDR3 DNA reads TGCGCCAGCAGGGCTAGCGGGACCCACGAGCAGTACTTC. The chain links TRBV10-2 to TRBJ2-7, with TRBD2 matching over 9 bases. CDR1 and CDR2 from the germline V gene are WSHSY and SAAADI. The CDR3 runs 13 residues. The ends lost 6 bases at V and 5 bases at J; junction bases unmatched: 5.

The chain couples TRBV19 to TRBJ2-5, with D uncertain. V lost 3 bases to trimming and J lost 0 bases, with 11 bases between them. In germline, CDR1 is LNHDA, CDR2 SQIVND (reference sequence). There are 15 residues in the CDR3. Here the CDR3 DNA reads TGTGCCAGTAGTATGGGTAACGGGTACCAAGAGACCCAGTACTTC. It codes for CASSMGNGYQETQYF. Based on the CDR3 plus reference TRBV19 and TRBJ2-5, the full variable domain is DGGITQSPKYLFRKEGQNVTLSCEQNLNHDAMYWYRQDPGQGLRLIYYSQIVNDFQKGDIAEGYSVSREKKESFPLTVTSAQKNPTAFYLCASSMGNGYQETQYFGPGTRLLVL.

The CDR3 spells CASIKTLDTGELFF. In DNA form, the CDR3 reads TGTGCCAGCATTAAGACCCTTGACACCGGGGAGCTGTTTTTT. The gene calls are TRBV6-6 and TRBJ2-2; D not resolved. The V and J ends lost 7 bases and 3 bases respectively, with 12 bases between them. Germline V lookup: CDR1 MNHNY, CDR2 SVGAGI (reference sequence). CDR3 length equals 14 residues.

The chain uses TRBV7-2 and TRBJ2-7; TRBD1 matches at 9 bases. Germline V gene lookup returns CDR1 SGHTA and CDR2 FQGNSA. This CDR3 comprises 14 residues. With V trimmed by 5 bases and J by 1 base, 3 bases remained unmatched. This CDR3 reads CASSQTGGSYEQYF. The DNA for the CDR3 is TGTGCCAGCAGCCAGACAGGGGGATCCTACGAGCAGTACTTC.

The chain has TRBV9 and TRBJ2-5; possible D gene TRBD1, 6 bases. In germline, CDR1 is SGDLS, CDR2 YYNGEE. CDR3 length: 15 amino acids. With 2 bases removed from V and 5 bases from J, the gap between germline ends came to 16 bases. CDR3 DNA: TGTGCCAGCAGCGTGCACTCGGGCCAGGGGGAGACCCAGTACTTC. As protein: CASSVHSGQGETQYF. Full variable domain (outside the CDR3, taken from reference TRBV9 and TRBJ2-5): DSGVTQTPKHLITATGQRVTLRCSPRSGDLSVYWYQQSLDQGLQFLIQYYNGEERAKGNILERFSAQQFPDLHSELNLSSLELGDSALYFCASSVHSGQGETQYFGPGTRLLVL.

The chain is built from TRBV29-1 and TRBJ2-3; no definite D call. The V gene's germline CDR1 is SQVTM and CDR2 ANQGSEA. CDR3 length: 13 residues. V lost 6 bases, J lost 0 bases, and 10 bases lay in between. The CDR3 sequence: CSVLSVSTDTQYF. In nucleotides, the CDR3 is TGCAGCGTGCTTTCGGTGAGCACAGATACGCAGTATTTT.

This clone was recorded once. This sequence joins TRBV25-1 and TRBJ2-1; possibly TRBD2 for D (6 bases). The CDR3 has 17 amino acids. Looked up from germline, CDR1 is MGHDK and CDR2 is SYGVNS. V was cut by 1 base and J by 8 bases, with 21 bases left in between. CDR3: CASSESISGEDLDEQFF. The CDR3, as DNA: TGTGCCAGCAGTGAATCAATTAGCGGAGAGGACTTAGATGAGCAGTTCTTC.

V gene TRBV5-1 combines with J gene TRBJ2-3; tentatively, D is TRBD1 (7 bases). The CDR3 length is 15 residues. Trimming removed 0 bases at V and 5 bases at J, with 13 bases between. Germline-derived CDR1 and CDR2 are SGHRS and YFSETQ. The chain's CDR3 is CASSLGGQGGDTQYF. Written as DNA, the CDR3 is TGCGCCAGCAGCTTGGGGGGGCAGGGGGGAGATACGCAGTATTTT.

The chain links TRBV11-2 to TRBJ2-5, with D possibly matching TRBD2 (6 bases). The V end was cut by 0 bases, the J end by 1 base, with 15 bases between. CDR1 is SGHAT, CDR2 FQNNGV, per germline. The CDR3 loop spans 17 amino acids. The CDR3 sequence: CASSLDGGTHFQETQYF. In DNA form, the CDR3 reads TGTGCCAGCAGCTTAGACGGCGGGACCCACTTCCAAGAGACCCAGTACTTC.

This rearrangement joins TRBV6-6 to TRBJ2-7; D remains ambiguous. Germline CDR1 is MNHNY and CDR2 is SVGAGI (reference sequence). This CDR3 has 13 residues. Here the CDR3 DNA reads TGTGCAACCTTGTCCCTCTTTCCGGACGAGCAGTACTTC. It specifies CATLSLFPDEQYF.

The CDR3 region is CASRTMGGSPGELFF. DNA of the CDR3: TGTGCCAGCAGGACTATGGGGGGGTCCCCCGGGGAGCTGTTTTTT. The J gene is TRBJ2-2, the V gene TRBV6-1; 7 positions agree with TRBD2. Germline V gene lookup returns CDR1 MNHNS and CDR2 SASEGT. This CDR3 contains 15 residues. J lost 6 bases, V lost 6 bases, and 10 bases had no gene match.

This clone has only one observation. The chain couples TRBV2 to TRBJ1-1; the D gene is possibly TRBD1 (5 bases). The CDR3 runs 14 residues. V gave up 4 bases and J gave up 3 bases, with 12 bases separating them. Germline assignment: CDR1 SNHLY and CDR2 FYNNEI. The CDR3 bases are TGTGCCAGCAGTGTGTCAGGGTATTACACTGAAGCTTTCTTT. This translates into CASSVSGYYTEAFF.

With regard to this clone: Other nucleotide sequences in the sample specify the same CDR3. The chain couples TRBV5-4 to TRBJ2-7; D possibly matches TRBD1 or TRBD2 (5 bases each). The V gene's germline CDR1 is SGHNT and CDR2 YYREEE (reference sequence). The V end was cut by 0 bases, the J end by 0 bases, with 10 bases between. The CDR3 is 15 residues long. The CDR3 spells CASSLGGASSYEQYF. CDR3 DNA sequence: TGTGCCAGCAGCTTGGGAGGGGCAAGCTCCTACGAGCAGTACTTC.